The clone carrying this T cell receptor (beta chain) was seen many times. The antigen is unknown. Samples came from axillary lymph nodes draining the breast cancer. TCRdb itself ran the multiplex PCR reads through MiXCR, one entry per CDR3 protein. The sample carries 290,000 or so distinct CDR3 sequences, 30% to 35% recorded once. These data belong to a study of breast tumors, draining lymph nodes, adjacent tissues. The study, taken as a whole, reports: Findings are consistent with lymph node origin and intratumoral expansion of most tumor T cells. Data only fit, rather than demonstrated, lymph node origin of most tumor T cells. Tumor repertoires ranked between lymph nodes and nontumor tissue in diversity, with V and J gene preferences. Tumor and nontumor repertoires were significantly more similar in luminal-like than in basal-like breast cancer.

V gave up 6 bases and J gave up 2 bases; unmatched junction bases: 4. The CDR3 runs 12 residues. Looked up from germline, CDR1 is DFQATT and CDR2 is SNEGSKA (reference sequence). V gene TRBV20-1 combines with J gene TRBJ2-7; 7 bases map to TRBD2. Sequencing input: axillary lymph node tissue. The clonotype originates from a female donor with breast cancer. Some clones in this sample may be carry-over from other donors' samples. The CDR3 nucleotides are TGCAGTGCCCAGACTAGCCCCTACGAGCAGTACTTC. As protein: CSAQTSPYEQYF.